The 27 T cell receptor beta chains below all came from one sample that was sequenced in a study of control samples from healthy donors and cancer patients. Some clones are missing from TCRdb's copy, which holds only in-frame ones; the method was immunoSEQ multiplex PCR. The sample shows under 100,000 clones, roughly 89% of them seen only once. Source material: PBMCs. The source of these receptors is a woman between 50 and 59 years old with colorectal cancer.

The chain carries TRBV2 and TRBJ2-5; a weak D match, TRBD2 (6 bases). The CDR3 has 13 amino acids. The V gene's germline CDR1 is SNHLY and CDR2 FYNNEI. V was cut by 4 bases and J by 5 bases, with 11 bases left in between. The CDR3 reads CASSVQGLETQYF. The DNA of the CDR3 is TGTGCCAGCAGTGTGCAGGGACTGGAGACCCAGTACTTC.

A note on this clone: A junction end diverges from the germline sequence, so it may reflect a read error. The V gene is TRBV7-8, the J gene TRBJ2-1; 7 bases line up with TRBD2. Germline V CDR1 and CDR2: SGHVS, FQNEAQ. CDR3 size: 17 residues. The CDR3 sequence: CASSLALAPSSYNEQFF. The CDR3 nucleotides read TGTGCCAGCAGCCTAGCACTAGCGCCCAGCTCCTACAATGAGCAGTTCTTC.

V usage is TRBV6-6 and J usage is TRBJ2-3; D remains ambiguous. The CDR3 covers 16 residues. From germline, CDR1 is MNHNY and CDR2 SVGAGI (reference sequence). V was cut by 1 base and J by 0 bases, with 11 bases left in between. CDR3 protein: CASSYLLSGSTDTQYF. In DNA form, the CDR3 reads TGTGCCAGCAGTTACTTACTAAGTGGCAGCACAGATACGCAGTATTTT.

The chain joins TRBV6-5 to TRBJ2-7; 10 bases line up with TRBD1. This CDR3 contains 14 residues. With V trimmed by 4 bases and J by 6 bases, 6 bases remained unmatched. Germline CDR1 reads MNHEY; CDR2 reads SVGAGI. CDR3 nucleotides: TGTGCCAGCAGTTCTGCGACAGGGGGCTGCGAGCAGTACGTC. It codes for CASSSATGGCEQYV.

DNA of the CDR3: TGCGCCAGCAGCCAGTACCCAGGTGGTCAGGAAGCTTTCTTT. As protein: CASSQYPGGQEAFF. The chain links TRBV4-3 to TRBJ1-1; D is unresolved. The germline V gene has CDR1 LGHNA and CDR2 YSLEER. This CDR3 is built from 14 residues. The V and J ends lost 3 bases and 8 bases respectively, with 16 bases between them.

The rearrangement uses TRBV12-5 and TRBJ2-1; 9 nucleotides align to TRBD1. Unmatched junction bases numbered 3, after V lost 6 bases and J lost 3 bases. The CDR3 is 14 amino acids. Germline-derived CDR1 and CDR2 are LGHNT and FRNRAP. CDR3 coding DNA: TGTGCTAGTGGGACGGGACAGGGCTACAATGAGCAGTTCTTC. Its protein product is CASGTGQGYNEQFF.

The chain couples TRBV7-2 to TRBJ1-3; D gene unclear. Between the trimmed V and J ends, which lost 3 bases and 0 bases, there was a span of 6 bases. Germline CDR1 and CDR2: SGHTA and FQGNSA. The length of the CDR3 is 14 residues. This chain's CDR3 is CASSFRTSGNTIYF. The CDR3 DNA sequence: TGTGCCAGCAGCTTTCGAACCTCTGGAAACACCATATATTTT. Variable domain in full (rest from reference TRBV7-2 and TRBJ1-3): GAGVSQSPSNKVTEKGKDVELRCDPISGHTALYWYRQSLGQGLEFLIYFQGNSAPDKSGLPSDRFSAERTGGSVSTLTIQRTQQEDSAVYLCASSFRTSGNTIYFGEGSWLTVV.

The CDR3 loop reads CASSSQSSTRTWAFF. The CDR3 nucleotides are TGTGCCAGCAGTTCCCAATCGTCCACAAGGACCTGGGCTTTCTTT. The V gene is TRBV6-5, the J gene TRBJ1-1, with D unclear. There are 15 residues in the CDR3. Germline CDR1 reads MNHEY; CDR2 reads SVGAGI. Trimming stripped 4 bases from V and 11 bases from J, with 23 bases between.

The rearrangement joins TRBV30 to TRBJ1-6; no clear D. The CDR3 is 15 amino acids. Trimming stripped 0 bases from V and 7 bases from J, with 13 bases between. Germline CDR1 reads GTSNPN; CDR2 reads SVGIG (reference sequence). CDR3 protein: CAWSVHRSGNSPLHF. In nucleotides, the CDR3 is TGTGCCTGGAGTGTACATCGATCGGGGAATTCACCCCTCCACTTT. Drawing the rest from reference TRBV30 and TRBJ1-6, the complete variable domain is SQTIHQWPATLVQPVGSPLSLECTVEGTSNPNLYWYRQAAGRGLQLLFYSVGIGQISSEVPQNLSASRPQDRQFILSSKKLLLSDSGFYLCAWSVHRSGNSPLHFGNGTRLTVT.

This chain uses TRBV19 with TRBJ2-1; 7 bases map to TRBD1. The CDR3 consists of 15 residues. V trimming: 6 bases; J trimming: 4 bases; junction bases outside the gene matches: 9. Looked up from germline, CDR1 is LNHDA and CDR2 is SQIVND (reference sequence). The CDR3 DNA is TGTGCCAGTAGCCCGACAGGGATGGGGTACAATGAGCAGTTCTTC. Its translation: CASSPTGMGYNEQFF.

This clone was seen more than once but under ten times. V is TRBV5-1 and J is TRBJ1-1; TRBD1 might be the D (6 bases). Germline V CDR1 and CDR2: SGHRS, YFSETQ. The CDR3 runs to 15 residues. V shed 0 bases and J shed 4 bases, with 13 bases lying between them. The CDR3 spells CASSLEAGVGTEAFF. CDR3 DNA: TGCGCCAGCAGCTTGGAGGCAGGGGTGGGCACTGAAGCTTTCTTT.

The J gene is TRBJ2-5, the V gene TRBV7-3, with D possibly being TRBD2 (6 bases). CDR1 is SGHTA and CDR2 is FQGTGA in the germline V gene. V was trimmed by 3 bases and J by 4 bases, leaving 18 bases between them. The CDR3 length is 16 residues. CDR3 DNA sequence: TGTGCCAGCAGCTTCATCGGGGGTAGGGAGCGAGAGACCCAGTACTTC. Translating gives CASSFIGGRERETQYF.

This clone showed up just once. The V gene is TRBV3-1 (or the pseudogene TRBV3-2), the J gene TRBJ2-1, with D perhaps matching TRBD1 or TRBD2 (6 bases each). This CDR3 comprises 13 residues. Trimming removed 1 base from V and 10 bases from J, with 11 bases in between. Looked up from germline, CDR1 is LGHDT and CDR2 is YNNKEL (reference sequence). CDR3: CASSQGGAGEQFF. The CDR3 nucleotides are TGTGCCAGCAGCCAAGGGGGGGCGGGCGAGCAGTTCTTC.

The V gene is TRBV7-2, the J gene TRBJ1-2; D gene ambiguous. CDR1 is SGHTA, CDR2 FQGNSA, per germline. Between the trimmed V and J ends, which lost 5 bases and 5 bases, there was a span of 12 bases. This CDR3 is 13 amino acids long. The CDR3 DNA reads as TGTGCCAGCAGCCGAAATCCTGGATATGGCTACACCTTC. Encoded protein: CASSRNPGYGYTF.

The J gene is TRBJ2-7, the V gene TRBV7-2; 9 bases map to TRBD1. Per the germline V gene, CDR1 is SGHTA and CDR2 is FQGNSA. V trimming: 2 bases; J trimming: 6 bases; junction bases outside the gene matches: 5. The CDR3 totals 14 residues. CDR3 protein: CASSLWTGEGEQYV. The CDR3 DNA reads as TGTGCCAGCAGCTTATGGACAGGGGAGGGCGAGCAGTACGTC.

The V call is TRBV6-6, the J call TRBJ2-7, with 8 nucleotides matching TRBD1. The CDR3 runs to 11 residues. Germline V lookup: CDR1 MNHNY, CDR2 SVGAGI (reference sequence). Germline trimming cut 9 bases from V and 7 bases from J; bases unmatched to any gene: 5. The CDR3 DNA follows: TGTGCCAGTGGACAGGGATGGGAGCAGTACGTC. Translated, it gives CASGQGWEQYV.

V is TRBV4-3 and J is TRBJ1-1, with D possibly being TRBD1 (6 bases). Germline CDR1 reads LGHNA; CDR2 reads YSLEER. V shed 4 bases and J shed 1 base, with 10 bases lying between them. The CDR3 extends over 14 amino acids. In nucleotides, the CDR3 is TGCGCCAGCAGCCCACAGGACAGGAACACTGAAGCTTTCTTT. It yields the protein CASSPQDRNTEAFF.

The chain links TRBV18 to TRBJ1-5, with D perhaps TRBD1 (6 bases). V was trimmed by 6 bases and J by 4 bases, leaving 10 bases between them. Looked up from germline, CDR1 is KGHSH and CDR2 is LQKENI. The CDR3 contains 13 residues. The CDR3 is CASSWDINQPQHF. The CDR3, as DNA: TGTGCCAGCTCGTGGGACATTAATCAGCCCCAGCATTTT.

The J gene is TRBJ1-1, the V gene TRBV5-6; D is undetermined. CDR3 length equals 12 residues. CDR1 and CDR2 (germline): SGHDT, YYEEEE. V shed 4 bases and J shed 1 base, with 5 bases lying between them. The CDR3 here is CASSQPNTEAFF. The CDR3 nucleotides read TGTGCCAGCAGCCAGCCGAACACTGAAGCTTTCTTT.

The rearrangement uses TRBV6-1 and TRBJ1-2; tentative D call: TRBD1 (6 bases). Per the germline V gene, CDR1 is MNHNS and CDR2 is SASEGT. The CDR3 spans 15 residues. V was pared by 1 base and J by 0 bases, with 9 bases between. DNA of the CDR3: TGTGCCAGCAGTGAAGAGACAGGACCTAACTATGGCTACACCTTC. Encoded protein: CASSEETGPNYGYTF.

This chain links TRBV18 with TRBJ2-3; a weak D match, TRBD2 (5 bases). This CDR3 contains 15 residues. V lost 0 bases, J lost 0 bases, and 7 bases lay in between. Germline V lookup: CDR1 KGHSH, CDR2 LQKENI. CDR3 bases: TGTGCCAGCTCACCACCGGGCGGGAGCACAGATACGCAGTATTTT. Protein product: CASSPPGGSTDTQYF.

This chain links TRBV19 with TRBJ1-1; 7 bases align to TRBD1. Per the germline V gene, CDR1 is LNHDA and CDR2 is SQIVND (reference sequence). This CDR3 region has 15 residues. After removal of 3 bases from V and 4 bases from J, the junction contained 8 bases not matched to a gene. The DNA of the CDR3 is TGTGCCAGTAGTATCAACGCAGGGGGATCCACTGAAGCTTTCTTT. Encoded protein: CASSINAGGSTEAFF.

The CDR3 is CASTQGIYNSPLHF. CDR3 DNA sequence: TGTGCCAGCACACAGGGAATTTATAATTCACCCCTCCACTTT. This chain joins TRBV6-6 and TRBJ1-6; D is perhaps TRBD1 (6 bases). The germline V gene encodes CDR1 MNHNY and CDR2 SVGAGI (reference sequence). The ends were cut back, 7 bases at V and 4 bases at J, with 11 bases in the middle. The CDR3 sequence is 14 residues long.

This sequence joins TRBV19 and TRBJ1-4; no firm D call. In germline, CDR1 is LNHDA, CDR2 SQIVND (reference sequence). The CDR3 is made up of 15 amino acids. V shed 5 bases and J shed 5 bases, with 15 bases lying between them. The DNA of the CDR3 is TGTGCCAGTAGTGCCACAGAGATAGAGAATGAAAAACTGTTTTTT. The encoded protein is CASSATEIENEKLFF.

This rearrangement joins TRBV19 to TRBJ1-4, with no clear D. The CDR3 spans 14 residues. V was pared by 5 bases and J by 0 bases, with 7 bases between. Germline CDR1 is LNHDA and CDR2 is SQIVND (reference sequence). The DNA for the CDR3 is TGTGCCAGTAGTTTACAAGCAACTAATGAAAAACTGTTTTTT. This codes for CASSLQATNEKLFF. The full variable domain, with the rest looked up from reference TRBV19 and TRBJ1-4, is DGGITQSPKYLFRKEGQNVTLSCEQNLNHDAMYWYRQDPGQGLRLIYYSQIVNDFQKGDIAEGYSVSREKKESFPLTVTSAQKNPTAFYLCASSLQATNEKLFFGSGTQLSVL.

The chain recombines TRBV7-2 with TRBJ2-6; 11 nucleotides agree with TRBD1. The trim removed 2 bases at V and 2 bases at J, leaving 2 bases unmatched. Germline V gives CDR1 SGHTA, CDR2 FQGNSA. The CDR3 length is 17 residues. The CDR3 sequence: CASSLRTGGAGANVLTF. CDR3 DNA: TGTGCCAGCAGCTTAAGGACAGGGGGCGCTGGGGCCAACGTCCTGACTTTC.

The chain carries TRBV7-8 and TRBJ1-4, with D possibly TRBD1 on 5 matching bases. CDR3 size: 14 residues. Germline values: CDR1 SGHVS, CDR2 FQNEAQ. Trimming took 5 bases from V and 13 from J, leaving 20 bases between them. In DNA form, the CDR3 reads TGTGCCAGCAGCCCTCCCAAAGGGGAGCAGCGACTGTTTTTT. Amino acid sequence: CASSPPKGEQRLFF.